The 12 T cell receptor beta chains below all came from one sample that was sequenced in a study of cytomegalovirus exposure and HLA in healthy donors. PCR involved 60 Vbeta and 13 Jbeta primers. Here immunoSEQ multiplex PCR was the method, and the copy in TCRdb shows in-frame clones only, minus some. Among roughly 160,000 clones listed, roughly 83% were seen once. Input material: PBMCs. These receptors came from a boy between 2 and 10 years old in good health and CMV-seronegative.

The chain recombines TRBV7-4 with TRBJ2-5; D call uncertain. The germline V and J ends were trimmed by 9 bases and 5 bases, with 10 bases remaining between them. Germline loops: CDR1 SGHVT, CDR2 SQSDAQ. This CDR3 has 11 amino acids. DNA for the CDR3: TGTGCCAGACCGGTGTGGGAGACCCAGTACTTC. It yields the protein CARPVWETQYF.

This clone showed up just a few times. The J gene is TRBJ1-1, the V gene TRBV6-1; D remains unclear. V was shortened by 3 bases and J by 5 bases, with 16 bases between the two germline ends. CDR1 MNHNS and CDR2 SASEGT come from the germline V gene. The CDR3 consists of 15 residues. Here the CDR3 reads CASSELARLSTEAFF. In nucleotides, the CDR3 is TGTGCCAGCAGTGAGCTGGCAAGATTGTCTACTGAAGCTTTCTTT.

In DNA form, the CDR3 reads TGTGCTAGTGAACCCAGGGGCACAGATACGCAGTATTTT. Translated, it gives CASEPRGTDTQYF. The V gene is TRBV12-5, the J gene TRBJ2-3; maybe TRBD1 (5 bases). The V gene lost 7 bases and the J gene lost 1 base, with 9 bases spanning the gap. Germline values: CDR1 LGHNT, CDR2 FRNRAP. This CDR3 has 13 residues.

The chain recombines TRBV6-6 with TRBJ1-1; no firm D call. V dropped 7 bases and J dropped 4 bases, with 19 bases sitting between them. CDR1 MNHNY and CDR2 SVGAGI come from the germline V gene (reference sequence). There are 15 residues in the CDR3. CDR3 coding DNA: TGTGCCAGCACTACGAGGCGGGGAGAGGGCACTGAAGCTTTCTTT. Translated, it gives CASTTRRGEGTEAFF.

DNA of the CDR3: TGTGCCAGCAGCGTAGCGGTGGACAGCGAAATCTTCTATGGCTACACCTTC. This translates into CASSVAVDSEIFYGYTF. The chain carries TRBV9 and TRBJ1-2; a weak D match, TRBD1 (6 bases). V was trimmed by 0 bases and J by 4 bases, leaving 19 bases between them. Germline CDR1 and CDR2: SGDLS and YYNGEE. The CDR3 consists of 17 residues.

This sequence joins TRBV6-1 and TRBJ2-3, with TRBD1 matching over 11 bases. The CDR3 consists of 20 residues. V gave up 4 bases and J gave up 3 bases; unmatched junction bases: 18. Germline V lookup: CDR1 MNHNS, CDR2 SASEGT. For the CDR3, the DNA is TGTGCCAGCAGTGCGGATAGTTCGGTCTACGGGACAGGGGGTACAGATACGCAGTATTTT. Its protein product is CASSADSSVYGTGGTDTQYF.

A single count supports this clone. This chain joins TRBV7-6 and TRBJ1-4, with TRBD1 matching over 8 bases. Germline values: CDR1 SGHVS, CDR2 FNYEAQ. V dropped 1 base and J dropped 5; count of bases not matched to a gene: 3. The CDR3 runs 15 residues. The CDR3 DNA reads as TGTGCCAGCAGCTTAGGGACAGGGCTGAATGAAAAACTGTTTTTT. Its translation is CASSLGTGLNEKLFF.

The V call is TRBV7-9, the J call TRBJ2-3; no definite D call. This CDR3 is built from 13 residues. The germline V and J ends were trimmed by 5 bases and 0 bases, with 6 bases remaining between them. Germline values: CDR1 SEHNR, CDR2 FQNEAQ (reference sequence). The CDR3 loop is CASSERSTDTQYF. DNA for the CDR3: TGTGCCAGCAGCGAGCGCAGCACAGATACGCAGTATTTT.

This clone was seen just once. This chain links TRBV29-1 with TRBJ1-1; 11 nucleotides match TRBD1. Looked up from germline, CDR1 is SQVTM and CDR2 is ANQGSEA. The CDR3 is made up of 13 amino acids. After removal of 6 bases from V and 4 bases from J, the junction contained 4 bases not matched to a gene. The CDR3 sequence is CSVWTGGGTEAFF. The CDR3 nucleotides are TGCAGCGTCTGGACAGGGGGCGGCACTGAAGCTTTCTTT.

The CDR3 bases are TGCGCCAGCAGCCAGGCGGCGGGAGTGGTCGACGAGCAGTACTTC. It codes for CASSQAAGVVDEQYF. The chain combines TRBV5-1 with TRBJ2-7, with 7 positions matching TRBD2. With V trimmed by 4 bases and J by 5 bases, 12 bases remained unmatched. CDR1 and CDR2 (germline): SGHRS, YFSETQ. The CDR3 loop spans 15 amino acids. Together with reference TRBV5-1 and TRBJ2-7, the CDR3 gives the full variable domain: KAGVTQTPRYLIKTRGQQVTLSCSPISGHRSVSWYQQTPGQGLQFLFEYFSETQRNKGNFPGRFSGRQFSNSRSEMNVSTLELGDSALYLCASSQAAGVVDEQYFGPGTRLTVT.

The chain carries TRBV19 and TRBJ1-2, with 9 bases fitting TRBD1. The ends lost 3 bases at V and 4 bases at J; junction bases unmatched: 3. The CDR3 is made up of 14 amino acids. Looked up from germline, CDR1 is LNHDA and CDR2 is SQIVND (reference sequence). The chain's CDR3 is CASSIDRGIYGYTF. CDR3 in DNA: TGTGCCAGTAGTATTGACAGGGGGATCTATGGCTACACCTTC.

This clone was seen a single time. This rearrangement joins TRBV5-1 to TRBJ2-1, with 7 positions matching TRBD2. Germline lookup yields CDR1 SGHRS and CDR2 YFSETQ. Trimming cost V 4 bases and J 2 bases; bases outside gene matches: 6. This CDR3 spans 15 amino acids. CDR3 sequence: CASSPTGGAYNEQFF. DNA for the CDR3: TGCGCCAGCAGCCCAACGGGGGGAGCCTACAATGAGCAGTTCTTC.